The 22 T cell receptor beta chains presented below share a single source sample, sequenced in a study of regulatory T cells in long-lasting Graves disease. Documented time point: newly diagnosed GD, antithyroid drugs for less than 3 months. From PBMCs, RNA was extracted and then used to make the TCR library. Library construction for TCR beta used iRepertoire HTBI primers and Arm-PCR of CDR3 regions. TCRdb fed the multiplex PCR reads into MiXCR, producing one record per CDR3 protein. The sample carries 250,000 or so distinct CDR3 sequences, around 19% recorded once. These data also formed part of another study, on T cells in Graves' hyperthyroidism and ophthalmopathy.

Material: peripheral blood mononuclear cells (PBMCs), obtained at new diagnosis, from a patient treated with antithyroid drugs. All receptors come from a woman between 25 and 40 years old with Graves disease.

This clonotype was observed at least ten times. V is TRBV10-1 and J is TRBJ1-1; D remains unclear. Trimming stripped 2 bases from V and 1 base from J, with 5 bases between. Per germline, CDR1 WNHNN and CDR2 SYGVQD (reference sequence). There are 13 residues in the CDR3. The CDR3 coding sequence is TGCGCCAGCAGTGAGGGTAGGAACACTGAAGCTTTCTTT. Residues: CASSEGRNTEAFF.

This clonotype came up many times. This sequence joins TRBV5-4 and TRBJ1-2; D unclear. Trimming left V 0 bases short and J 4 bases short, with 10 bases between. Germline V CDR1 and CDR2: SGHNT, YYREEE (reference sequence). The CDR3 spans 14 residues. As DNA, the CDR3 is TGTGCCAGCAGCTTGGAGGTTAAGGGCTATGGCTACACCTTC. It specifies CASSLEVKGYGYTF.

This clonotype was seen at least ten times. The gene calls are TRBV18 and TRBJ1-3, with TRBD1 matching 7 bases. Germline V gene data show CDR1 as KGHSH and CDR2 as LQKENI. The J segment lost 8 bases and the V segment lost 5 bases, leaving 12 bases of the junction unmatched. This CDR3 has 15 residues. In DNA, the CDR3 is TGTGCCAGCTCATCGATAGCCGGGACAGAGCACACCATATATTTT. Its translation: CASSSIAGTEHTIYF.

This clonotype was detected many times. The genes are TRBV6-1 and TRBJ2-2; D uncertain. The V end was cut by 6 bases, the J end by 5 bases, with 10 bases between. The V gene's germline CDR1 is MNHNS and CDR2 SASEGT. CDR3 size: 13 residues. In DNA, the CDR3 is TGTGCCAGCAGCCGCCCCGGGACCGGGGAGCTGTTTTTT. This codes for CASSRPGTGELFF.

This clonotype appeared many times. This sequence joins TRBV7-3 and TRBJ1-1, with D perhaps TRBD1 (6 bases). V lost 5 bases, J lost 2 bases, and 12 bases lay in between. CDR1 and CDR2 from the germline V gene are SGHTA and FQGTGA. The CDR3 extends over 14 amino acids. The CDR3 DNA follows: TGTGCCAGCAGCCCGGGGACACAAAACACTGAAGCTTTCTTT. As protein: CASSPGTQNTEAFF.

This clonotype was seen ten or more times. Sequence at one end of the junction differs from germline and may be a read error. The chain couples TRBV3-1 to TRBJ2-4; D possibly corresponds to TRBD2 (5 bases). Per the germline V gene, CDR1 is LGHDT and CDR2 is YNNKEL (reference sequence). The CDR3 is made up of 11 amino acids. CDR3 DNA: TGTGCCAGCAGCAAACGGGGAGCGCTGTTCTTC. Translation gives CASSKRGALFF.

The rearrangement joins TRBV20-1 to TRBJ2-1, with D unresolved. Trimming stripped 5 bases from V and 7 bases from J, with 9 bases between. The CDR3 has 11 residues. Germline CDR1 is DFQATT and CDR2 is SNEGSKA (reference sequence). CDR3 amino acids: CSARIANEQFF. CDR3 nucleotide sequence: TGCAGTGCTCGAATTGCGAATGAGCAGTTCTTC.

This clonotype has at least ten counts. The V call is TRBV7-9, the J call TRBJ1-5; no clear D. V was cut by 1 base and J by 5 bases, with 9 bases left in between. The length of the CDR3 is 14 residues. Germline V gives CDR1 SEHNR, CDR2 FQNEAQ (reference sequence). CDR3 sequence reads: CASSLGSSDQPQHF. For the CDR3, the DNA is TGTGCCAGCAGCTTAGGCAGCTCGGATCAGCCCCAGCATTTT.

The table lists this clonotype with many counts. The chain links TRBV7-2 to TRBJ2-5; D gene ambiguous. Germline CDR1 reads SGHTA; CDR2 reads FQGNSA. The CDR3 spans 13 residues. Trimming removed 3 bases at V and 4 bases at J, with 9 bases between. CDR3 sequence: CASSFGVGETQYF. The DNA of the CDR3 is TGTGCCAGCAGCTTCGGCGTTGGAGAGACCCAGTACTTC. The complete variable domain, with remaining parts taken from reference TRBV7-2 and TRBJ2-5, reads GAGVSQSPSNKVTEKGKDVELRCDPISGHTALYWYRQSLGQGLEFLIYFQGNSAPDKSGLPSDRFSAERTGGSVSTLTIQRTQQEDSAVYLCASSFGVGETQYFGPGTRLLVL.

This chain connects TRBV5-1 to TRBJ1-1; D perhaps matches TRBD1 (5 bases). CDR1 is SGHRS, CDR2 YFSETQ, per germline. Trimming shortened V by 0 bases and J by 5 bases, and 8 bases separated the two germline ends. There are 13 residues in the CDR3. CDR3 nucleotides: TGCGCCAGCAGCTTGGGATCAGGGACTGAAGCTTTCTTT. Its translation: CASSLGSGTEAFF.

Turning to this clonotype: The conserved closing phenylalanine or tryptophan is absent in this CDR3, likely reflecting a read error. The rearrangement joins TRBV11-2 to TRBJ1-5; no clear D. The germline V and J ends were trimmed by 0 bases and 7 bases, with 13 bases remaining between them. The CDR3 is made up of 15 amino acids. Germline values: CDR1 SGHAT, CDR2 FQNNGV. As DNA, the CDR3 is TGTGCCAGCAGCTTAGATGGGGAGCCCAGGCAGCCCCAGCATTTA. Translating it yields CASSLDGEPRQPQHL.

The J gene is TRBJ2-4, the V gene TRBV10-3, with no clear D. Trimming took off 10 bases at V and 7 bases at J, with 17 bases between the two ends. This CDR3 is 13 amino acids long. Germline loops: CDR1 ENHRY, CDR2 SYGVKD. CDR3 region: CASTPGPMNIQYF. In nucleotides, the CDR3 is TGTGCCAGCACCCCCGGGCCCATGAACATTCAGTACTTC.

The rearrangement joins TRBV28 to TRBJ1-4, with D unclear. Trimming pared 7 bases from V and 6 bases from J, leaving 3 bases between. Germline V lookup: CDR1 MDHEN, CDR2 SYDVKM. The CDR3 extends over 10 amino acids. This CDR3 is CASKDEKLFF. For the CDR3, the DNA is TGTGCCAGCAAAGATGAAAAACTGTTTTTT.

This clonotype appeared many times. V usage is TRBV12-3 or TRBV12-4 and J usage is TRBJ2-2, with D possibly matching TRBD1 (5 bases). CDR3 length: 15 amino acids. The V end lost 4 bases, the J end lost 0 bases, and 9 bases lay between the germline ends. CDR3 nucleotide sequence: TGTGCCAGCAGTTCCAAGGGGACGAACACCGGGGAGCTGTTTTTT. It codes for CASSSKGTNTGELFF.

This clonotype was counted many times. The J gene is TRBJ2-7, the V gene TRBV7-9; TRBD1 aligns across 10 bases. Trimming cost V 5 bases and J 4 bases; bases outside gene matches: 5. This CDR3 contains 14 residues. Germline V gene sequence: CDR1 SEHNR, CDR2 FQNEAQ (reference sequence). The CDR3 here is CASSRRDRGYEQYF. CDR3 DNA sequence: TGTGCCAGCAGCCGCCGGGACAGGGGTTACGAGCAGTACTTC.

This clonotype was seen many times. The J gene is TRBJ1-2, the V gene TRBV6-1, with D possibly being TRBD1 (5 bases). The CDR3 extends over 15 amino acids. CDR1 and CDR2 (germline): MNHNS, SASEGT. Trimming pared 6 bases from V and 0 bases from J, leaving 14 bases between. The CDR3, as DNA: TGTGCCAGCAGGAACCCGGGGGTAGCTAACTATGGCTACACCTTC. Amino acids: CASRNPGVANYGYTF.

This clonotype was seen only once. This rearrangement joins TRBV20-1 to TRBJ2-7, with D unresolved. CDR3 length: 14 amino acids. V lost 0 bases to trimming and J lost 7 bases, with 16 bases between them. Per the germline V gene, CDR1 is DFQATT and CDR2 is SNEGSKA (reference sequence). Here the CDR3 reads CSARDSNKQGEQYF. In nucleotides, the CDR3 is TGCAGTGCTAGAGACTCCAACAAGCAAGGTGAGCAGTACTTC.

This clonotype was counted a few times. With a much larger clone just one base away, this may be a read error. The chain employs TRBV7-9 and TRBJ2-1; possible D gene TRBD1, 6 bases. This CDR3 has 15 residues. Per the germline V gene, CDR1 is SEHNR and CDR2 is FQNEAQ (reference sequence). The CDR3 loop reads CAGSYTGFGDNEQFF. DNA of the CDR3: TGTGCCGGCAGCTATACAGGGTTTGGGGACAATGAGCAGTTCTTC.

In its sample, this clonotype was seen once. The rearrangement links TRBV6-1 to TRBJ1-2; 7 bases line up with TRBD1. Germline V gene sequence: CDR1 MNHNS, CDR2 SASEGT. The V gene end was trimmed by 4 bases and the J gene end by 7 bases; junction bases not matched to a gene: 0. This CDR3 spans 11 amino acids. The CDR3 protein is CASSAGGGYTF. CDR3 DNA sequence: TGTGCCAGCAGTGCAGGGGGTGGCTACACCTTC.

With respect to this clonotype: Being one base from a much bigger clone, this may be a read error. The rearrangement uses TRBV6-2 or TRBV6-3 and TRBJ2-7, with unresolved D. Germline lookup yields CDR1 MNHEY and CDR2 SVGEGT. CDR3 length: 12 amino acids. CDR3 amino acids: CTSSSVPLGQYF. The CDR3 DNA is TGTACCAGCAGTTCCGTCCCATTGGGGCAGTACTTC.

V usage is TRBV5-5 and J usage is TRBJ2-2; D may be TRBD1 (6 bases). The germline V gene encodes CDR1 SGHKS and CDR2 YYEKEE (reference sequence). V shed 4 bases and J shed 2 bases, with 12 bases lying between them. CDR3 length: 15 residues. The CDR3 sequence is CASSQGQPNTGELFF. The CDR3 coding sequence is TGTGCCAGCAGCCAAGGACAGCCCAACACCGGGGAGCTGTTTTTT.

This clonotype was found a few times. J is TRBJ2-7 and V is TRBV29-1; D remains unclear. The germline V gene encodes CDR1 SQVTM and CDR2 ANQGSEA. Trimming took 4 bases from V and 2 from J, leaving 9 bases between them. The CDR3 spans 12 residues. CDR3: CSVVGRAYEQYF. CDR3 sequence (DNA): TGCAGCGTTGTTGGCCGAGCCTACGAGCAGTACTTC.